One TCR beta chain is described in this entry. Its antigen is undetermined. The PCR was carried out with 60 Vbeta primers and 13 Jbeta primers. Only in-frame clones appear in the TCRdb table, and some are missing; sequencing was by immunoSEQ multiplex PCR. The table for this sample gives approximately 52,000 clones. The record originates from a study of cytomegalovirus exposure and HLA in healthy donors. Study details: Early released data comprised about 84 million unique TCRs from HLA-typed donors.

The CDR3 is made up of 15 amino acids. V was clipped by 6 bases and J by 10 bases, with 24 bases between them. CDR1 is SGHTA and CDR2 is FQGNSA in the germline V gene. Study results and caveats: Sequencing likely caused a cluster of highly shared sequence variants. In terms of immune exposure information, only CMV serostatus was available. Overall, some 160 TCR beta chains were annotated as cytomegalovirus-associated.

The chain employs TRBV7-2 and TRBJ1-1; D is perhaps TRBD1 (6 bases). The clonotype originates from a middle-aged man in good health and CMV-seropositive. Sequenced: PBMCs. CDR3 nucleotide sequence: TGTGCCAGCAGTCAAGACCCAATTACAGGGCATCGAGCTTTCTTT. The encoded protein is CASSQDPITGHRAFF. Drawing the rest from reference TRBV7-2 and TRBJ1-1, the complete variable domain is GAGVSQSPSNKVTEKGKDVELRCDPISGHTALYWYRQSLGQGLEFLIYFQGNSAPDKSGLPSDRFSAERTGGSVSTLTIQRTQQEDSAVYLCASSQDPITGHRAFFGQGTRLTVV.